This T cell receptor beta chain was observed in a study of T cell repertoires in cytomegalovirus infection. TCRdb redid the calling of the reads with MiXCR, one entry per CDR3 protein. The table includes fewer than 850,000 distinct CDR3 sequences, about 28% detected once. As regards this clonotype: What it recognizes is unknown.

Germline CDR1 and CDR2: LGHNT and FRNRAP. The CDR3 length is 14 residues. V gave up 1 base and J gave up 5 bases, with 11 bases separating them. The chain carries TRBV12-5 and TRBJ2-5; tentatively, D is TRBD1 (6 bases). The source of this sequence is a human donor in good health (CMV status not recorded). Some clones in this sample may be carry-over from other donors' samples. Here the sequenced sample was cultured CD8+ T cells from PBMCs, taken from culture after CMV antigen stimulation. The CDR3 is CASGLAGARETQYF. The CDR3 nucleotides read TGTGCTAGTGGTTTGGCAGGGGCGAGGGAGACCCAGTACTTC.